Listed below are T cell receptor beta chains from one sample, sequenced in a study of blood T cell repertoires in COVID-19. Here immunoSEQ multiplex PCR was the method, and the copy in TCRdb shows in-frame clones only, minus some. The table shows 150,000 to 200,000 clones, with approximately 89% occurring only once. The specimen sequenced was PBMCs or T cells enriched from blood (not recorded which). The receptors originated from a woman between 18 and 29 years old who had recovered from COVID-19. The CDR3 runs from the conserved cysteine through the conserved F or W. The D gene is left open where the match is weak. Size values are once, few and many counts, or a class for expanded clones, and some rows have none.

clone size	V gene	D gene	J gene	CDR3 protein	CDR3 DNA
NA	TRBV13	TRBD2	TRBJ2-1	CASSLPTSGMGNEQFF	TGTGCCAGCAGCTTACCGACTAGCGGGATGGGTAATGAGCAGTTCTTC
NA	TRBV5-4	NA	TRBJ1-2	CASSNRNQGIYGYTF	TGTGCCAGCAGCAACCGGAACCAGGGGATCTATGGCTACACCTTC
NA	TRBV13	TRBD1	TRBJ2-1	CASSWSEHGTGYNEQFF	TGTGCCAGCAGCTGGAGCGAGCACGGGACAGGGTACAATGAGCAGTTCTTC
NA	TRBV19	NA	TRBJ2-3	CASSMAGLTDTQYF	TGTGCCAGTAGTATGGCAGGGCTTACAGATACGCAGTATTTT
NA	TRBV9	NA	TRBJ1-4	CASSVVKKVAANEKLFF	TGTGCCAGCAGCGTAGTAAAAAAAGTAGCGGCTAATGAAAAACTGTTTTTT
NA	TRBV29-1	NA	TRBJ2-1	CSVAGELAPYNEQFF	TGCAGCGTTGCGGGGGAACTAGCCCCCTACAATGAGCAGTTCTTC
NA	TRBV5-5	NA	TRBJ1-6	CASSYDPLDSLHF	TGTGCCAGCAGCTACGACCCCCTAGACTCCCTCCACTTT
NA	TRBV5-4	NA	TRBJ2-1	CASRKESPAYNEQFF	TGTGCCAGCAGAAAAGAGTCCCCCGCATACAATGAGCAGTTCTTC
NA	TRBV6-4	NA	TRBJ2-3	CASSDSAGTTDTQYF	TGTGCCAGCAGTGACTCGGCAGGTACCACAGATACGCAGTATTTT
NA	TRBV5-1	NA	TRBJ1-2	CASSSRSGSGGYTF	TGCGCCAGCAGCTCTCGGTCAGGGTCGGGTGGCTACACCTTC
NA	TRBV5-4	NA	TRBJ2-1	CASSSPIVGSSYNEQFF	TGTGCCAGCAGCTCACCGATTGTGGGGAGCTCCTACAATGAGCAGTTCTTC
NA	TRBV30	TRBD1	TRBJ1-6	CAWSSRTGGYSPLHF	TGTGCCTGGAGTTCAAGGACAGGGGGCTATTCACCCCTCCACTTT
NA	TRBV6-5	NA	TRBJ2-3	CASRPTGPTDTQYF	TGTGCCAGCAGACCCACAGGGCCCACAGATACGCAGTATTTT
NA	TRBV4-1	TRBD2	TRBJ2-1	CASSQAGRDEQFF	TGCGCCAGCAGCCAAGCCGGGAGGGATGAGCAGTTCTTC
NA	TRBV27	TRBD2	TRBJ2-7	CASSSSLAGGYEQYF	TGTGCCAGCAGTTCCTCACTAGCGGGAGGGTACGAGCAGTACTTC
NA	TRBV2	NA	TRBJ1-4	CASLDAGPKWEKLFF	TGTGCCAGCTTGGATGCGGGACCCAAGTGGGAAAAACTGTTTTTT
NA	TRBV7-6	NA	TRBJ2-3	CAPGGDTQYF	TGTGCCCCTGGGGGGGATACGCAGTATTTT
NA	TRBV7-8	TRBD1	TRBJ1-2	CASSTSTGGLHYGYTF	TGTGCCAGCAGCACAAGTACAGGGGGGTTACACTATGGCTACACCTTC
NA	TRBV6-5	TRBD1	TRBJ1-1	CASSYPGTDEAFF	TGTGCCAGCAGTTACCCCGGGACAGATGAAGCTTTCTTT
NA	TRBV5-6	TRBD2	TRBJ2-1	CASSHGLAGAGEQFF	TGTGCCAGCAGTCACGGACTAGCGGGAGCGGGTGAGCAGTTCTTC
NA	TRBV27	NA	TRBJ2-7	CASSLFWRHYEQYF	TGTGCCAGCAGTTTATTTTGGCGGCACTACGAGCAGTACTTC
NA	TRBV12-3/TRBV12-4	NA	TRBJ1-5	CASSLRGSQPQHF	TGTGCCAGCAGTTTACGGGGGTCTCAGCCCCAGCATTTT
NA	TRBV30	TRBD1	TRBJ2-5	CAWATGAETQYF	TGTGCCTGGGCGACAGGGGCAGAGACCCAGTACTTC
NA	TRBV4-3	NA	TRBJ1-2	CASSQDRTGRGANYGYTF	TGCGCCAGCAGCCAAGATAGAACAGGGAGAGGGGCTAACTATGGCTACACCTTC
NA	TRBV4-3	TRBD1	TRBJ1-1	CASSQLQGASTEAFF	TGCGCCAGCAGCCAGCTACAGGGGGCGAGCACTGAAGCTTTCTTT
once	TRBV7-9	NA	TRBJ2-7	CASSFSQGGYEQYF	TGTGCCAGCAGCTTTTCCCAAGGCGGGTACGAGCAGTACTTC
NA	TRBV15	TRBD2	TRBJ2-2	CATSRERGLSGRPGELFF	TGTGCCACCAGCAGAGAAAGGGGACTAAGCGGGAGGCCCGGGGAGCTGTTTTTT
NA	TRBV7-3	NA	TRBJ2-2	CASSFSTGREGIGELFF	TGTGCCAGCAGCTTCTCTACCGGGCGGGAAGGGATCGGGGAGCTGTTTTTT
NA	TRBV13	TRBD2	TRBJ2-2	CASSPGLAGEGTGELFF	TGTGCCAGCAGCCCGGGACTAGCGGGAGAGGGGACCGGGGAGCTGTTTTTT
NA	TRBV28	NA	TRBJ1-4	CASQVSNEKLFF	TGTGCCTCACAGGTATCTAATGAAAAACTGTTTTTT
NA	TRBV5-4	TRBD2	TRBJ2-7	CASHLGGSPYEQYF	TGTGCCAGTCACCTGGGCGGGAGTCCCTACGAGCAGTACTTC
NA	TRBV5-1	TRBD1	TRBJ2-2	CASSLDRGSAPSNTGELFF	TGCGCCAGCAGCTTGGACAGGGGATCGGCCCCCTCGAACACCGGGGAGCTGTTTTTT
NA	TRBV21-1	NA	TRBJ1-1	CASSKEGGYTEAFF	TGTGCCAGCAGCAAAGAAGGGGGTTACACTGAAGCTTTCTTT
NA	TRBV13	NA	TRBJ2-6	CASSLLQFGSGANVLTF	TGTGCCAGCAGCTTATTACAGTTCGGATCTGGGGCCAACGTCCTGACTTTC
NA	TRBV2	NA	TRBJ1-2	CASSVEDGYTF	TGTGCCAGCAGTGTCGAGGATGGCTACACCTTC
NA	TRBV27	NA	TRBJ1-1	CASSRGLVHTEAFF	TGTGCCAGCAGCCGGGGACTCGTCCACACTGAAGCTTTCTTT
NA	TRBV6-6	TRBD1	TRBJ2-7	CASSAGQAYEQYF	TGTGCCAGCAGTGCAGGACAGGCCTACGAGCAGTACTTC
few	TRBV12-3/TRBV12-4	NA	TRBJ2-1	CASRAGLYNEQFF	TGTGCCAGCAGGGCGGGGTTATACAATGAGCAGTTCTTC
NA	TRBV7-9	NA	TRBJ2-1	CASSLLGEFGGNEQFF	TGTGCCAGCAGCTTATTGGGAGAGTTCGGCGGCAATGAGCAGTTCTTC
NA	TRBV10-3	NA	TRBJ1-2	CAIRRGDGYTF	TGTGCCATCCGGCGGGGTGATGGCTACACCTTC
NA	TRBV28	NA	TRBJ1-2	CASSLGRAGYTF	TGTGCCAGCAGTTTAGGCAGGGCGGGCTACACCTTC
NA	TRBV3-1/TRBV3-2	NA	TRBJ2-6	CASSQGGLGANVLTF	TGTGCCAGCAGCCAAGGTGGGCTGGGGGCCAACGTCCTGACTTTC
NA	TRBV9	TRBD2	TRBJ2-2	CASSREGGTGELFF	TGTGCCAGCTCGCGGGAGGGGGGCACCGGGGAGCTGTTTTTT
NA	TRBV9	NA	TRBJ2-1	CASSEELWGRRDNEQFF	TGTGCCAGCAGCGAAGAGCTTTGGGGGAGGCGGGACAATGAGCAGTTCTTC
NA	TRBV7-9	TRBD1	TRBJ2-2	CASRRTGRLGELFF	TGTGCCAGCCGGAGGACAGGTCGACTCGGGGAGCTGTTTTTT
NA	TRBV28	NA	TRBJ1-2	CASSLRTVGYNYGYTF	TGTGCCAGCAGTTTACGGACAGTAGGATATAACTATGGCTACACCTTC
once	TRBV5-5	NA	TRBJ1-5	CASSPQGRGNQPQHF	TGTGCCAGCAGCCCACAGGGCAGGGGCAATCAGCCCCAGCATTTT
NA	TRBV3-1/TRBV3-2	NA	TRBJ2-7	CASSHGGYEQYF	TGTGCCAGCAGCCACGGGGGATACGAGCAGTACTTC
few	TRBV25-1	TRBD2	TRBJ2-1	CASSERLAGGFYNEQFF	TGTGCCAGCAGTGAGAGACTAGCGGGAGGATTCTACAATGAGCAGTTCTTC
NA	TRBV27	NA	TRBJ1-1	CASSLVKPLNTEAFF	TGTGCCAGCAGTTTGGTAAAGCCATTGAACACTGAAGCTTTCTTT
NA	TRBV6-5	NA	TRBJ1-1	CATYRVGGMGTEAFF	TGTGCCACCTATCGGGTCGGGGGAATGGGCACTGAAGCTTTCTTT
NA	TRBV27	NA	TRBJ2-6	CASREGRLSGANVLTF	TGTGCCAGCAGGGAGGGTAGGTTGTCTGGGGCCAACGTCCTGACTTTC
NA	TRBV7-9	NA	TRBJ2-5	CASSTGTPVGETQYF	TGTGCCAGCAGCACCGGGACACCGGTCGGGGAGACCCAGTACTTC